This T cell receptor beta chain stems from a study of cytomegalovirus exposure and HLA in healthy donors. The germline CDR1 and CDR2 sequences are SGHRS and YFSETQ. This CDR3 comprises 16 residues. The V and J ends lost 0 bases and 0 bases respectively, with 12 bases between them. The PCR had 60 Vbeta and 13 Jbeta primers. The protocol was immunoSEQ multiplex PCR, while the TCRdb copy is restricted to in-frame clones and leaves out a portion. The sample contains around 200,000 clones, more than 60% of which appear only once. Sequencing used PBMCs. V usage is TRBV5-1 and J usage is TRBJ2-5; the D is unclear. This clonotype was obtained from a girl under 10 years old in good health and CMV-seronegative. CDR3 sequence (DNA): TGCGCCAGCAGCTTGGTAACAGCCAATTACCAAGAGACCCAGTACTTC. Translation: CASSLVTANYQETQYF.